This TCR beta chain was recovered during a study of blood T cell repertoires in COVID-19. Study as a whole: Acute and convalescent COVID-19 samples came from the United States, Italy and Spain. PBMCs, B-cell-depleted T cells, or T cells provided the cDNA or gDNA that made up the material.

Authors' methods: Reference gene primers were amplified, and this amplification served to estimate nucleated cell counts. The repertoire was sequenced with immunoSEQ multiplex PCR; TCRdb's copy has only in-frame clones and lacks some. D and trimming come from the DNA, and the V and J calls and clone size come from that table. The profile covers about 140,000 clones, with under 90% appearing a single time and almost 6.5% taken by the ten largest. Germline loops: CDR1 LGHNT, CDR2 FRNRAP. CDR3 length: 14 residues. The V and J ends lost 8 bases and 1 base, in that order; junction bases with no gene match: 3.

The sequence came from a human donor in a cohort sampled during active COVID-19. The chain is built from TRBV12-5 and TRBJ2-2, with 8 nucleotides matching TRBD1. The sequencing sample was made of peripheral blood. CDR3 loop: CASYGTGNTGELFF. CDR3 DNA: TGTGCTAGTTACGGGACAGGGAACACCGGGGAGCTGTTTTTT. Together with reference TRBV12-5 and TRBJ2-2, the CDR3 gives the full variable domain: DARVTQTPRHKVTEMGQEVTMRCQPILGHNTVFWYRQTMMQGLELLAYFRNRAPLDDSGMPKDRFSAEMPDATLATLKIQPSEPRDSAVYFCASYGTGNTGELFFGEGSRLTVL.